This TCR beta chain was retrieved from a study of T-cell reconstitution after alpha-beta-depleted transplantation in children. Broader study findings: The main origin of T-cell counts and diversity one year after transplant was newly produced T cells.

Many counts were recorded for this clonotype. As yet, its antigen is unknown. Germline loops: CDR1 SGDLS, CDR2 YYNGEE. Trimming took 3 bases from V and 4 from J, leaving 15 bases between them. The CDR3 extends over 15 amino acids. Using unique molecular identifiers, the investigators prepared the TCRbeta library. MiXCR, run by TCRdb on the PCR reads, gives a single entry per CDR3 protein. The sample yields 350,000 to 500,000 distinct CDR3 sequences, approximately 41% seen once. The specimen comprised PBMCs, sampled before TCRalphabeta/CD19-depleted stem cell transplant. The TCR originated in a girl aged 2-10 years with aplastic anemia, due to receive a stem cell transplant. J is TRBJ2-3 and V is TRBV9, with D possibly being TRBD1 or TRBD2 (5 bases each). The DNA of the CDR3 is TGTGCCAGCAGCGGGACAAAGTCGAGGGCAGATACGCAGTATTTT. This encodes CASSGTKSRADTQYF.